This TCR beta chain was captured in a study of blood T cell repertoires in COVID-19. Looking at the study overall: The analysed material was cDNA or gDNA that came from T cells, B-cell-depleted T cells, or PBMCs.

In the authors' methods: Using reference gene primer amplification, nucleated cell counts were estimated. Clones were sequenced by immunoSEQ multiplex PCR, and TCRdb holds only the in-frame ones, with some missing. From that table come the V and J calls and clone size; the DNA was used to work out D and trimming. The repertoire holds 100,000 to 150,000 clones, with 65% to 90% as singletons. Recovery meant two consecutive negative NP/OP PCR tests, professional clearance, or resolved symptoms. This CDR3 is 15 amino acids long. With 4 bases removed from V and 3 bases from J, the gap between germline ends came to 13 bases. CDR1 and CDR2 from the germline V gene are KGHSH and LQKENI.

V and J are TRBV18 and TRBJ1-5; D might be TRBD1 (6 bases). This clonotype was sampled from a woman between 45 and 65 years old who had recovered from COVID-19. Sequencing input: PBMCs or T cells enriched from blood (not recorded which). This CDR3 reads CASSQGHFLNQPQHF. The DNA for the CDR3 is TGTGCCAGCTCACAGGGACATTTCCTCAATCAGCCCCAGCATTTT.